The source of this T cell receptor beta chain is a study of Ad26.COV2.S vaccination and SARS-CoV-2 variants. Study as a whole: Doses of Ad26.COV2.S were injected into muscle once or twice, 56 days apart. General observations from the study: Vaccinees displayed broader spike-specific TCR repertoires than placebo recipients. Substantial breadth was reportedly displayed by spike-specific CD8+ and CD4+ T cell responses after vaccination.

Worth noting for this clone: Its antigen is not known.

The CDR3 is made up of 13 amino acids. CDR1 and CDR2 (germline): GTSNPN, SVGIG (reference sequence). The V gene lost 2 bases and the J gene lost 6 bases, with 14 bases spanning the gap. Measured with immunoSEQ multiplex PCR; TCRdb has only the in-frame clones, and not every one. The data contain more than 300,000 clones, 70% to 90% of them singletons. Treatment indicated: some 19 received Ad26.COV2.S at low or high dose, single or two shots; roughly five received placebo; per-sample allocation not given. It was on day 63 after the first vaccine or placebo injection that samples were taken. The rearrangement joins TRBV30 to TRBJ2-7, with D hard to call. The receptor was isolated from a person between 18 and 65 years old who received the Ad26.COV2.S COVID-19 vaccine or a placebo. The specimen comprised peripheral blood, sampled in a trial of Ad26.COV2.S vaccine versus placebo. The CDR3 DNA reads as TGTGCCTGGAGTCCCCAATCTAGTACCGAGCAGTACTTC. Its protein is CAWSPQSSTEQYF.